The 24 T cell receptor beta chains reported below all come from one sample, sequenced in a study of blood T cells in healthy people across ages. The authors ran a second PCR of roughly 6 to 11 cycles using a sample-barcoded 5' primer and a J-beta primer mix. MiXCR was run by TCRdb on the 5' RACE reads, yielding one entry per CDR3 protein. The table lists approximately 800,000 distinct CDR3 sequences, 20% to 30% of them singletons. Another study also made use of these data, one on T cells of mothers and their children.

The sample comprised blood. These receptors all come from a boy between 10 and 17 years old in good health.

This clonotype showed up just a few times. CDR3 coding DNA: TGCGCCAGCAGCGAGGGACAGGGGGAGTTCGAGCAGTACTTC. Translation gives CASSEGQGEFEQYF. This chain joins TRBV5-1 and TRBJ2-7; the match to TRBD1 covers 11 bases. Losses at the gene ends were 4 bases for V and 6 bases for J; bases not matched to a gene: 6. CDR1 is SGHRS, CDR2 YFSETQ, per germline. This CDR3 contains 14 residues.

In this sample, this clonotype turned up a few times. The CDR3 loop reads CASSPILEQYF. The CDR3 bases are TGTGCCAGCAGTCCTATCCTCGAGCAGTACTTC. V gene TRBV7-9 combines with J gene TRBJ2-7; D unclear. Germline CDR1 reads SEHNR; CDR2 reads FQNEAQ (reference sequence). V was trimmed by 6 bases and J by 6 bases, leaving 9 bases between them. The CDR3 is 11 residues long.

A word on this clonotype: The junction differs from germline at one of its ends, possibly a read error. The CDR3 nucleotides read TGCGCCAGCAGCTCCGGGACGGAAGCCCAAGAGACTCAGTACTTC. Translated, it gives CASSSGTEAQETQYF. This chain links TRBV5-1 with TRBJ2-5; D may be TRBD1 or TRBD2 (5 bases each). This CDR3 region has 15 residues. Germline V gene sequence: CDR1 SGHRS, CDR2 YFSETQ.

The V gene is TRBV20-1, the J gene TRBJ2-7; D might be TRBD2 (5 bases). The V gene lost 2 bases and the J gene lost 0 bases, with 11 bases spanning the gap. The CDR3 runs 14 residues. Germline V gene data show CDR1 as DFQATT and CDR2 as SNEGSKA (reference sequence). DNA of the CDR3: TGCAGTGCTAGACCTAGCCGAAGCTCCTACGAGCAGTACTTC. Protein sequence: CSARPSRSSYEQYF.

This clonotype has just a few counts. V is TRBV29-1 and J is TRBJ1-5; a possible D gene is TRBD1 (6 bases). Germline CDR1 reads SQVTM; CDR2 reads ANQGSEA. Trimming left V 4 bases short and J 2 bases short, with 12 bases between. The CDR3 consists of 14 residues. The CDR3 is CSVAPGAGNQPQHF. CDR3 nucleotides: TGCAGCGTTGCCCCGGGGGCGGGCAATCAGCCCCAGCATTTT. Filled out from reference TRBV29-1 and TRBJ1-5, the complete variable domain reads SAVISQKPSRDICQRGTSLTIQCQVDSQVTMMFWYRQQPGQSLTLIATANQGSEATYESGFVIDKFPISRPNLTFSTLTVSNMSPEDSSIYLCSVAPGAGNQPQHFGDGTRLSIL.

The V and J genes are TRBV7-9 and TRBJ1-1; no firm D call. Trimming cost V 8 bases and J 1 base, with 11 bases left between them. CDR1 is SEHNR, CDR2 FQNEAQ, per germline (reference sequence). The CDR3 loop spans 13 amino acids. The CDR3 here is CASQEGRNTEAFF. CDR3 sequence (DNA): TGTGCCAGCCAAGAAGGGAGGAACACTGAAGCTTTCTTT. The full variable domain, its missing parts supplied by reference TRBV7-9 and TRBJ1-1, is DTGVSQNPRHKITKRGQNVTFRCDPISEHNRLYWYRQTLGQGPEFLTYFQNEAQLEKSRLLSDRFSAERPKGSFSTLEIQRTEQGDSAMYLCASQEGRNTEAFFGQGTRLTVV.

For this clonotype: At one of its ends the junction is not consistent with the germline gene, which may arise from a read error. The V and J genes are TRBV7-7 and TRBJ2-5; 10 nucleotides match TRBD1. The J call may be faulty, since TRBJ2-7 better matches the DNA end. This CDR3 has 13 residues. Looked up from germline, CDR1 is SSHAT and CDR2 is FNYEAQ (reference sequence). The DNA of the CDR3 is TGTGCTAGCAGTTCGACAGGGGGCGACGAGCAGTACTTC. Its translation is CASSSTGGDEQYF.

This clonotype was detected a few times. The rearrangement links TRBV10-3 to TRBJ1-1; D is possibly TRBD1 (5 bases). Germline values: CDR1 ENHRY, CDR2 SYGVKD. The germline V and J ends were trimmed by 2 bases and 1 base, with 8 bases remaining between them. CDR3 length: 14 amino acids. Written as DNA, the CDR3 is TGTGCCATCAGTGAGGACAGCGGGAACACTGAAGCTTTCTTT. It yields the protein CAISEDSGNTEAFF.

This clonotype was seen a few times. The V gene is TRBV7-9, the J gene TRBJ2-7, with 9 nucleotides matching TRBD1. Trimming cost V 4 bases and J 6 bases; bases outside gene matches: 7. The CDR3 is 14 amino acids. Germline CDR1 reads SEHNR; CDR2 reads FQNEAQ (reference sequence). CDR3 DNA: TGTGCCAGCAGCTCCGGACAGGGGCGACTCGAGCAGTACTTC. Translating it yields CASSSGQGRLEQYF.

This chain uses TRBV5-1 with TRBJ1-4; no definite D call. CDR3 size: 15 residues. The germline V gene has CDR1 SGHRS and CDR2 YFSETQ. Trimming removed 0 bases from V and 5 bases from J, with 11 bases in between. Here the CDR3 reads CASSLAASRNEKLFF. The CDR3 coding sequence is TGCGCCAGCAGCTTGGCTGCCAGCCGGAATGAAAAACTGTTTTTT.

This clonotype was seen more than once but under ten times. The V gene is TRBV20-1, the J gene TRBJ2-7, with 12 positions matching TRBD2. The V gene end was trimmed by 2 bases and the J gene end by 3 bases; junction bases not matched to a gene: 17. Germline CDR1 reads DFQATT; CDR2 reads SNEGSKA (reference sequence). This CDR3 is 19 amino acids long. Here the CDR3 DNA reads TGCAGTGCTAGACCACGAGGGGGGACTAGCGGGTCAAGAGTCTACGAGCAGTACTTC. Amino acids: CSARPRGGTSGSRVYEQYF.

As to this clonotype: A read error may account for a junction end that differs from germline. The V gene is TRBV7-3, the J gene TRBJ2-2, with D perhaps assigned TRBD1 or TRBD2 (5 bases each). The CDR3 is 15 residues long. Germline CDR1 and CDR2: SGHTA and FQGTGA. The CDR3 DNA follows: TGCGCCAGCAGCTTATCAGGGCTCGGGGCCGGGGAGCTGTTTTTT. This translates into CASSLSGLGAGELFF.

The chain recombines TRBV5-1 with TRBJ1-4; D not certain. The CDR3 consists of 17 residues. V lost 0 bases, J lost 0 bases, and 12 bases lay in between. In germline, CDR1 is SGHRS, CDR2 YFSETQ. CDR3 sequence (DNA): TGCGCCAGCAGCTTGGCCGGGAGTGCTGCAACTAATGAAAAACTGTTTTTT. Encoded protein: CASSLAGSAATNEKLFF.

DNA for the CDR3: TGTGCCAGCAGTCCTCCGGGACAGGGGAGGGAAGCCCAGCATTTT. This gives the protein CASSPPGQGREAQHF. This sequence joins TRBV6-5 and TRBJ1-5, with 10 bases that match TRBD1. The J segment lost 11 bases and the V segment lost 5 bases, leaving 12 bases of the junction unmatched. Germline assignment: CDR1 MNHEY and CDR2 SVGAGI. This CDR3 comprises 15 residues.

The CDR3 loop is CASSEAGVGANVLTF. The CDR3 DNA sequence: TGTGCCAGCAGTGAGGCCGGGGTCGGGGCCAACGTCCTGACTTTC. The V and J genes are TRBV25-1 and TRBJ2-6; maybe TRBD2 (5 bases). This CDR3 comprises 15 residues. Per germline, CDR1 MGHDK and CDR2 SYGVNS. V lost 3 bases and J lost 4, with 10 bases in between.

This clonotype came up a few times. One end of the junction fails to match germline, which may point to a read error. The V gene is TRBV5-1, the J gene TRBJ1-1; D gene ambiguous. Germline CDR1 SGHRS, CDR2 YFSETQ. The CDR3 consists of 14 residues. The CDR3: CAGSSDRKNTEAFF. CDR3 nucleotide sequence: TGCGCCGGCAGCTCGGACCGGAAAAACACTGAAGCTTTCTTT. Based on the CDR3 plus reference TRBV5-1 and TRBJ1-1, the full variable domain is KAGVTQTPRYLIKTRGQQVTLSCSPISGHRSVSWYQQTPGQGLQFLFEYFSETQRNKGNFPGRFSGRQFSNSRSEMNVSTLELGDSALYLCAGSSDRKNTEAFFGQGTRLTVV.

This sequence joins TRBV19 and TRBJ1-2; D is unclear. Trimming removed 0 bases from V and 8 bases from J, with 16 bases in between. This CDR3 contains 15 residues. Germline lookup yields CDR1 LNHDA and CDR2 SQIVND (reference sequence). CDR3 nucleotide sequence: TGTGCCAGTAGTATAGATGAAGGAGACGAGGGCGGCTACACCTTC. Its protein is CASSIDEGDEGGYTF.

The rearrangement joins TRBV29-1 to TRBJ2-5; D call uncertain. The CDR3 runs 11 residues. The V end lost 6 bases, the J end lost 5 bases, and 10 bases lay between the germline ends. CDR1 and CDR2 (germline): SQVTM, ANQGSEA. The CDR3 sequence: CSVGSTETQYF. The CDR3 nucleotides are TGCAGCGTGGGATCCACGGAGACCCAGTACTTC.

This clonotype has just a few counts. The chain couples TRBV3-1 to TRBJ2-2, with D uncertain. This CDR3 spans 14 amino acids. In germline, CDR1 is LGHDT, CDR2 YNNKEL (reference sequence). Trimming took 1 base from V and 6 from J, leaving 9 bases between them. The CDR3 spells CASSQGRVAGELFF. CDR3 sequence (DNA): TGTGCCAGCAGCCAAGGAAGAGTCGCCGGGGAGCTGTTTTTT.

Comment on this clonotype: The junction and the germline gene differ at one end; a read error may be behind it. The CDR3 loop is CASSLSDSGAPGETQYF. The CDR3 DNA sequence: TGTGCTAGCAGCTTATCCGATAGCGGGGCCCCCGGTGAGACCCAGTACTTC. The chain couples TRBV7-7 to TRBJ2-5, with TRBD2 matching over 8 bases. Germline lookup yields CDR1 SSHAT and CDR2 FNYEAQ (reference sequence). The CDR3 has 17 amino acids.

J is TRBJ2-1 and V is TRBV3-1; no reliable D call. V lost 6 bases and J lost 8, with 8 bases in between. The CDR3 is 11 residues long. Germline V gene lookup returns CDR1 LGHDT and CDR2 YNNKEL (reference sequence). CDR3 protein: CASSFQDEQFF. The DNA for the CDR3 is TGTGCCAGCAGTTTTCAGGATGAGCAGTTCTTC.

A few counts support this clonotype. This chain connects TRBV12-3 or TRBV12-4 to TRBJ2-1; TRBD1 matches at 8 bases. Trimming at V came to 1 base and at J to 3 bases, leaving 8 bases not matched to a gene. This CDR3 is 17 amino acids long. The CDR3 reads CASSLGQGKGHYNEQFF. DNA of the CDR3: TGTGCCAGCAGTTTAGGACAGGGGAAAGGGCACTACAATGAGCAGTTCTTC.

This clonotype was seen a few times. This chain uses TRBV5-1 with TRBJ2-5; 7 bases are shared with TRBD1. With V trimmed by 4 bases and J by 3 bases, 12 bases remained unmatched. The CDR3 has 16 residues. Germline V lookup: CDR1 SGHRS, CDR2 YFSETQ. This CDR3 is CASSSNRGIRKETQYF. CDR3 in DNA: TGCGCCAGCAGCAGCAACAGGGGAATTCGAAAAGAGACCCAGTACTTC.

The CDR3 reads CASSQGLGDTQYF. The CDR3 nucleotides read TGTGCCAGCAGTCAGGGTTTAGGAGATACGCAGTATTTT. This rearrangement joins TRBV28 to TRBJ2-3; D might be TRBD1 (5 bases). The CDR3 contains 13 residues. Germline CDR1 reads MDHEN; CDR2 reads SYDVKM. Trimming took off 5 bases at V and 5 bases at J, with 11 bases between the two ends.